The source of this T cell receptor (beta chain) is a study of T-cell memory formation after mild COVID-19. Across the study: Largely, the TCR clusters proved donor specific.

Study-level findings and limits: Memory sampled before infection contained some responding clones, suggesting cross-reactive memory joined. Among clones peaking at day 37 in the second wave, SARS-CoV-2 specificity remained unconfirmed.

This clonotype showed up many times. The target antigen is unknown. Trimming took off 0 bases at V and 4 bases at J, with 22 bases between the two ends. The CDR3 spans 18 residues. The germline V gene has CDR1 LGHNA and CDR2 YSLEER. UMIs and sample barcodes were carried by the TCR alpha and TCR beta cDNA libraries that 5'RACE produced using constant-segment primers. TCRdb fed the 5' RACE reads into MiXCR, producing one record per CDR3 protein. The sample contains 300,000 to 400,000 distinct CDR3 sequences, over 10% of which appear only once. This TCR derives from a young man who had mild COVID-19 (a few samples of this study predate the infection). Cell type and time point are not known. The genes are TRBV4-3 and TRBJ2-7; D is possibly TRBD2 (6 bases). Sequenced input: PBMCs or a T cell subset sorted from them (not recorded which). The CDR3 region has the DNA TGCGCCAGCAGCCAAGATTTGGGCATCGGGGGACTCTTTTACGAGCAGTACTTC. This gives the protein CASSQDLGIGGLFYEQYF.